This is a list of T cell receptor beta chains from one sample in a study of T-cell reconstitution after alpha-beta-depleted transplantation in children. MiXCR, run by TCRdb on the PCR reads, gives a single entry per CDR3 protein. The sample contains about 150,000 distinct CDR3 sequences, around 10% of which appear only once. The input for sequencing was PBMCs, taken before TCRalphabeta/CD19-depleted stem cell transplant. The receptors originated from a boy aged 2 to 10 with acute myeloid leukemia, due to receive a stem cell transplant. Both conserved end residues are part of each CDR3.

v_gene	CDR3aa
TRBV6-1	CASSVTSGNNEQFF
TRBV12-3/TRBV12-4	CASSPVAGLSTDTQYF
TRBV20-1	CSARGGGNSPLHF
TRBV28	CASRKTGPSNQPQHF
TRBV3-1	CASSRLYRTGGRVAFF
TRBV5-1	CASSLGVSAANVLTF
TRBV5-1	CASGQGATGYTF
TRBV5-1	CASSLAARAGGPDEQFF
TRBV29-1	CSVAAAGSYNEQFF
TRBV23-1	CASRRDGFTDTQYF
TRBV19	CATRRTRPGELFF
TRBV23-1	CASSPRRTPYNEQFF
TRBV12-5	CASGYSVNEKLFF
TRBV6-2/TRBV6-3	CASSYMGGGTEAFF
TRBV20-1	CSATDRGAKNIQYF
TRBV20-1	CSARSQGTGNTIYF
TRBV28	CASSLRQGGSSYNEHFF
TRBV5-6	CASSGTGASYNEQFF
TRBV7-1	CASSPGLISYEQYF
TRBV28	CASTPFWGRDGYTF